This TCR beta chain was captured in a study of graft-versus-host responses after intestinal transplantation. Study-wide background: After anti-thymocyte globulin induction, recipients took tacrolimus and steroids for three to four years. Notes on the study in general: Early HvG declines after transplant were associated with peak circulating GvH clone levels. Within the allografts of patients who had graft-donor T cell macrochimerism, graft-versus-host to host-versus-graft clonal ratios were high. Detection of GvH clones occurred in recipient marrow, and some had their first appearance in ileum or blood.

Graft material was processed, releasing intraepithelial and lamina propria lymphocytes. As to this clone: Its antigen remains unknown.

Method: immunoSEQ multiplex PCR; TCRdb's copy keeps in-frame clones and lacks some. The profile shows almost 15,000 clones, about 70% of them singletons. The germline CDR1 and CDR2 sequences are SGHNT and YYREEE (reference sequence). The CDR3 has 15 amino acids. The junction had 3 bases not matched to a gene; V was cut back by 4 bases and J by 5 bases. The chain employs TRBV5-4 and TRBJ2-3; 14 nucleotides line up with TRBD2. The material sequenced was ileum tissue, taken about 680 days after intestinal transplantation. This clonotype was obtained from a human patient who received an intestinal transplant, so some T cells may come from the graft donor. The CDR3 is CASSLTSGGVDTQYF. The CDR3 bases are TGTGCCAGCAGCCTGACTAGCGGGGGGGTAGATACGCAGTATTTT.